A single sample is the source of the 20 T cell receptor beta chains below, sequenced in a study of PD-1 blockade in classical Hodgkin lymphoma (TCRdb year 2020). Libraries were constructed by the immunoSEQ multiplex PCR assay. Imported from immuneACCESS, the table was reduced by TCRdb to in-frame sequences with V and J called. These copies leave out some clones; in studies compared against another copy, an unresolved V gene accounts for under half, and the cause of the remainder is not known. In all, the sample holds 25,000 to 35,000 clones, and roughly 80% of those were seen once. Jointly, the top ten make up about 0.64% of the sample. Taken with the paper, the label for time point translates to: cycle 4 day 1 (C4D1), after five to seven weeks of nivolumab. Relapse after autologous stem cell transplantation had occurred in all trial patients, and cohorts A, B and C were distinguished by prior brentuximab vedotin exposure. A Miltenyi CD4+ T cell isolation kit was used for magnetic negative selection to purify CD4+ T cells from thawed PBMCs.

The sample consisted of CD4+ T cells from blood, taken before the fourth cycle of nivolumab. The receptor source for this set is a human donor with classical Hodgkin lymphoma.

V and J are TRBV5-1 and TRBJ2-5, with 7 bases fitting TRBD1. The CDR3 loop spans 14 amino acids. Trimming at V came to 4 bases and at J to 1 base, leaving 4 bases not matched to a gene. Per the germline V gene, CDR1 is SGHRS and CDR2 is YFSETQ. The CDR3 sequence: CASSTTGVQETQYF. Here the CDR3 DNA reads TGCGCCAGCAGCACAACAGGGGTCCAAGAGACCCAGTACTTC.

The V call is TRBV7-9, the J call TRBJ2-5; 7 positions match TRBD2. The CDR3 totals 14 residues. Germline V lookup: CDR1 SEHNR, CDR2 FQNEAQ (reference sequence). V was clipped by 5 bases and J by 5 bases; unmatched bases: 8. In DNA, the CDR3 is TGTGCCAGCAGCCTTTGGGGGGGTATGGAGACCCAGTACTTC. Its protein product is CASSLWGGMETQYF.

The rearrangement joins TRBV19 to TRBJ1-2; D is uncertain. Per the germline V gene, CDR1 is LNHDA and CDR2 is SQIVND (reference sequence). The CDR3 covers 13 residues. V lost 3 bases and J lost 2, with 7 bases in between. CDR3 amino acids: CASSMLGNYGYTF. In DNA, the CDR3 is TGTGCCAGTAGTATGTTGGGGAACTATGGCTACACCTTC.

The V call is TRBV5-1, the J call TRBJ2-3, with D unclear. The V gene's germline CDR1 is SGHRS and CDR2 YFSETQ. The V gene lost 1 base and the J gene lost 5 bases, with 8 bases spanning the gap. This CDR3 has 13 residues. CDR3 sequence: CASSLIPEDTQYF. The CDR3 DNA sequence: TGCGCCAGCAGCTTGATCCCCGAAGATACGCAGTATTTT.

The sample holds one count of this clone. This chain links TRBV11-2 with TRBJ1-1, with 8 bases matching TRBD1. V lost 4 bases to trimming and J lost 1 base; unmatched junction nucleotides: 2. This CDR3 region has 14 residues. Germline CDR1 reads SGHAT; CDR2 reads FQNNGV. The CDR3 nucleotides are TGTGCCAGCAGCTCTGGGACAGGGAACACTGAAGCTTTCTTT. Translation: CASSSGTGNTEAFF.

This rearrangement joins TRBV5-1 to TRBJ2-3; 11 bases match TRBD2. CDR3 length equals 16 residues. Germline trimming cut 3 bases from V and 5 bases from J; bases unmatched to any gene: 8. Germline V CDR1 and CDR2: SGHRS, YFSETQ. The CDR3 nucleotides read TGCGCCAGCAGCTCCATCCCGGGACTAGCGGTAGATACGCAGTATTTT. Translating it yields CASSSIPGLAVDTQYF. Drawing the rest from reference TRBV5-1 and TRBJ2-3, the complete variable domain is KAGVTQTPRYLIKTRGQQVTLSCSPISGHRSVSWYQQTPGQGLQFLFEYFSETQRNKGNFPGRFSGRQFSNSRSEMNVSTLELGDSALYLCASSSIPGLAVDTQYFGPGTRLTVL.

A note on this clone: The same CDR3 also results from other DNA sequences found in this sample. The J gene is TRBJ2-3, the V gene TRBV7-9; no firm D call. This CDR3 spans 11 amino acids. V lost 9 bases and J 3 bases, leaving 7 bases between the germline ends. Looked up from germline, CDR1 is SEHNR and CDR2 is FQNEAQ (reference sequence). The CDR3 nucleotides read TGTGCCAGTAGCCTGACAGATACGCAGTATTTT. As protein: CASSLTDTQYF. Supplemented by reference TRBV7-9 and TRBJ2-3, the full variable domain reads DTGVSQNPRHKITKRGQNVTFRCDPISEHNRLYWYRQTLGQGPEFLTYFQNEAQLEKSRLLSDRFSAERPKGSFSTLEIQRTEQGDSAMYLCASSLTDTQYFGPGTRLTVL.

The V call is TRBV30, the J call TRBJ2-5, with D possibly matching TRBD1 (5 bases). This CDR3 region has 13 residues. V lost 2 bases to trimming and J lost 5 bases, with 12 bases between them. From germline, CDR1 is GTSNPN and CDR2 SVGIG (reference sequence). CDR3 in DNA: TGTGCCTGGAGTCCCTCCAGGGCGGAGACCCAGTACTTC. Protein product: CAWSPSRAETQYF.

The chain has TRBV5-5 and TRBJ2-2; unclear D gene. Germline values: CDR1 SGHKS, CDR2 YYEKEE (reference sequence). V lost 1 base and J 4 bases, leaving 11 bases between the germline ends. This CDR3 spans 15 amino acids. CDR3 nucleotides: TGTGCCAGCAGCTTGCAATCGGCCCTCACCGGGGAGCTGTTTTTT. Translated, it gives CASSLQSALTGELFF.

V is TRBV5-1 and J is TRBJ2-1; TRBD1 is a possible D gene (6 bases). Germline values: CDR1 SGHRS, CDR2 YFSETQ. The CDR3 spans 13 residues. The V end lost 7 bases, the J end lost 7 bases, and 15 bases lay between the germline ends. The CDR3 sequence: CASFDEGGNEQFF. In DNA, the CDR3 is TGCGCCAGCTTTGATGAAGGGGGAAATGAGCAGTTCTTC.

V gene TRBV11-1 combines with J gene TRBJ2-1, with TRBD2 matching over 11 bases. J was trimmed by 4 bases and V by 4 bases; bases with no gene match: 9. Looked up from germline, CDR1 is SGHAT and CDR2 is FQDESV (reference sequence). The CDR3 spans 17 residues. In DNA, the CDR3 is TGTGCCAGCAGCTCGACTAGCGGGGTTGGTGTGTACAATGAGCAGTTCTTC. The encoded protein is CASSSTSGVGVYNEQFF.

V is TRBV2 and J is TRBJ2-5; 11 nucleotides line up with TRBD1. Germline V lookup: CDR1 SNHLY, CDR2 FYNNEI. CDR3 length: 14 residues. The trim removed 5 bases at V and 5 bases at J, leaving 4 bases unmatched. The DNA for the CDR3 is TGTGCCAGCAGTATGGACAGGGGGCGGGAGACCCAGTACTTC. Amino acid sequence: CASSMDRGRETQYF.

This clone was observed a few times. This CDR3 is CASSLDRADTGELFF. CDR3 coding DNA: TGCGCCAGCAGCTTGGACAGGGCGGACACCGGGGAGCTGTTTTTT. V gene TRBV5-1 combines with J gene TRBJ2-2; possible D gene TRBD1, 6 bases. The CDR3 loop spans 15 amino acids. Germline V lookup: CDR1 SGHRS, CDR2 YFSETQ. V was pared by 0 bases and J by 3 bases, with 9 bases between.

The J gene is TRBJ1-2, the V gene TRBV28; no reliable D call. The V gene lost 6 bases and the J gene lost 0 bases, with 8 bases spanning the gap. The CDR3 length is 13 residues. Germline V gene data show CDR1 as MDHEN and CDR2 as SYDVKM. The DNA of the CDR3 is TGTGCCAGCAGAGTAGACACTAACTATGGCTACACCTTC. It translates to CASRVDTNYGYTF.

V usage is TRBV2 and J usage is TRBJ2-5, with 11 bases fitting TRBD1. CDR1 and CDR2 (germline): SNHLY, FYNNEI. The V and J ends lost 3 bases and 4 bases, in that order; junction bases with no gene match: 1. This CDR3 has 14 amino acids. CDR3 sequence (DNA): TGTGCCAGCAGTGAGGGGACAGGGGGAGAGACCCAGTACTTC. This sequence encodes CASSEGTGGETQYF.

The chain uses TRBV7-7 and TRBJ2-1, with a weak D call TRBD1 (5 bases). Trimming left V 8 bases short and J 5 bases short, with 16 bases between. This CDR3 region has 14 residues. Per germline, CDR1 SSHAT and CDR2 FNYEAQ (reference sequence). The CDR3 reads CASRATEQHNEQFF. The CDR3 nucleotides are TGTGCCAGCCGAGCGACAGAGCAGCACAATGAGCAGTTCTTC.

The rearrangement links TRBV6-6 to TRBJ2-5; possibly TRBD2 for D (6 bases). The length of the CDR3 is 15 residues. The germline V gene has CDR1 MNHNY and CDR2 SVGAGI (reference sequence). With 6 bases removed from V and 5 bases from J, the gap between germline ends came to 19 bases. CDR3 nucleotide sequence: TGTGCCAGCAGAACCTCGAGTGGCGCGGGGGAGACCCAGTACTTC. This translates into CASRTSSGAGETQYF.

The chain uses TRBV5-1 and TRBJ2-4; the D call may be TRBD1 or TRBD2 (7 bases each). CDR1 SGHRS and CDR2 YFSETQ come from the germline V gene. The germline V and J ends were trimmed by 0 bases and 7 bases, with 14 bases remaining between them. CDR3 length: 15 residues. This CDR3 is CASSLASQGGNIQYF. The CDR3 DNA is TGCGCCAGCAGCTTGGCCAGCCAGGGGGGGAACATTCAGTACTTC.

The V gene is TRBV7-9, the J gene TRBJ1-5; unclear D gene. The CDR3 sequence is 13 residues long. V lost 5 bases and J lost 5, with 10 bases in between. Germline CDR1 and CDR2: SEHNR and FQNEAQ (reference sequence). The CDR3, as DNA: TGTGCCAGCAGCGTAGACGGAGATCAGCCCCAGCATTTT. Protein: CASSVDGDQPQHF.

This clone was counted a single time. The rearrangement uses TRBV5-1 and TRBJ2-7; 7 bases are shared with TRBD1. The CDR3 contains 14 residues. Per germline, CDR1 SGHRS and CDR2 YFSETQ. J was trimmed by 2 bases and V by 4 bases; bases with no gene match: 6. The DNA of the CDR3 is TGCGCCAGCAGCCACACGACAGGGACCTACGAGCAGTACTTC. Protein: CASSHTTGTYEQYF.